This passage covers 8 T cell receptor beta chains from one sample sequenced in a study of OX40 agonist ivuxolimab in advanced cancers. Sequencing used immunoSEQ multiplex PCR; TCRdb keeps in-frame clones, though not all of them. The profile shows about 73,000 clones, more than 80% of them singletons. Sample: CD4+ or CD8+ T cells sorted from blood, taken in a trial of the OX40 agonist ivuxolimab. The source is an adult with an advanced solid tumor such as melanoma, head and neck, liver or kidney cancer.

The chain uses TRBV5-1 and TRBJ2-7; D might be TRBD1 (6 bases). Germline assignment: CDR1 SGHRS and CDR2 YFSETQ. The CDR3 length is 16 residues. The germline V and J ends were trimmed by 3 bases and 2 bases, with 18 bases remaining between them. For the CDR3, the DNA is TGCGCCAGCAGCTCGCGCCAGGGGTCCACACCCTACGAGCAGTACTTC. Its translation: CASSSRQGSTPYEQYF.

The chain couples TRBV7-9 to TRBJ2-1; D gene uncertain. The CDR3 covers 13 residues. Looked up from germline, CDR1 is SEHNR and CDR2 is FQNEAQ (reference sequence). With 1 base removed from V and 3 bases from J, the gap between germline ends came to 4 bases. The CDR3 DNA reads TGTGCCAGCAGCTTAGGGATCTACAATGAGCAGTTCTTC. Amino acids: CASSLGIYNEQFF.

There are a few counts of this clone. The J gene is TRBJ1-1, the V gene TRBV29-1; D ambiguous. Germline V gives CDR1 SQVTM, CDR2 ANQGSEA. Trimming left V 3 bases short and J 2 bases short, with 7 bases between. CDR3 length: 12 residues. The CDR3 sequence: CSVDSINTEAFF. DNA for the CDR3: TGCAGCGTTGACAGTATTAACACTGAAGCTTTCTTT. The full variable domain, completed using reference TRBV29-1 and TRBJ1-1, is SAVISQKPSRDICQRGTSLTIQCQVDSQVTMMFWYRQQPGQSLTLIATANQGSEATYESGFVIDKFPISRPNLTFSTLTVSNMSPEDSSIYLCSVDSINTEAFFGQGTRLTVV.

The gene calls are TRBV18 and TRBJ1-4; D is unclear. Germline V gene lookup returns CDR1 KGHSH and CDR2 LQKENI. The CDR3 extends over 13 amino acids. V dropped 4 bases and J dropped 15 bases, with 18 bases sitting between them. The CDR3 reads CASSREENSLMFF. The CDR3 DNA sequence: TGTGCCAGCTCACGGGAAGAGAACAGTTTAATGTTTTTT.

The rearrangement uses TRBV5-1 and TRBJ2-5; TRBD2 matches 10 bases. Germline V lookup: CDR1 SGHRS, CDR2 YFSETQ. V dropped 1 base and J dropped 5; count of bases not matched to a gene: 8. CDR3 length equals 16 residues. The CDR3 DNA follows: TGCGCCAGCAGCTTGAGGGGAAGCGGGAGGGAGGAGACCCAGTACTTC. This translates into CASSLRGSGREETQYF.

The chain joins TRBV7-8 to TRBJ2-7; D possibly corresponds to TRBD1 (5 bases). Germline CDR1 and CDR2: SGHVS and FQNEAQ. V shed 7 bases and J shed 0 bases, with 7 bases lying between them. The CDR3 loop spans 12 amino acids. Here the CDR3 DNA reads TGTGCCAGCACAGGGTTCTCCTACGAGCAGTACTTC. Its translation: CASTGFSYEQYF.

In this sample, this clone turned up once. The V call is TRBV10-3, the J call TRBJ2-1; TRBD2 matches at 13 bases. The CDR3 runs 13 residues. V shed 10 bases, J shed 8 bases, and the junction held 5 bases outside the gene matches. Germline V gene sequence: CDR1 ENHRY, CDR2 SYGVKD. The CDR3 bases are TGTGCCACTGGACTAGCGGGAGTTCATGAGCAGTTCTTC. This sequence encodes CATGLAGVHEQFF.

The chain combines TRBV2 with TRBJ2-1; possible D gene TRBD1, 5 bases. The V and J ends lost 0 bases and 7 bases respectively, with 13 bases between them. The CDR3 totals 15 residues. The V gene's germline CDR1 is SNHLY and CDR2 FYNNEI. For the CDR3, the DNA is TGTGCCAGCAGTGAAGCGGGGCAGGGTTCAAATGAGCAGTTCTTC. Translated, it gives CASSEAGQGSNEQFF.